The rows below give T cell receptor beta chains drawn from one sample of a study of T cell responses to AZD1222 COVID-19 vaccine. Generated by immunoSEQ multiplex PCR, the TCRdb table keeps only in-frame clones and is missing some. The table has about 120,000 clones, roughly 89% seen once. This sample comprised peripheral blood, obtained on day 0 of AZD1222 vaccination. The receptors were gathered from an adult in good health. Both conserved end residues are part of each CDR3. The D gene is left open where the match is weak. Expanded clones are given a class, and other clones once, few, many or no size at all.

.	17	.	TRBV28	TRBJ1-5	TGTGCCAGCAGTTTTGTACGAGGGTGGAGTAGCAATCAGCCCCAGCATTTT	CASSFVRGWSSNQPQHF
.	13	.	TRBV19	TRBJ2-7	TGTGCCAGTAGTATTCAAAGAGACTACGAGCAGTACTTC	CASSIQRDYEQYF
.	15	.	TRBV5-1	TRBJ1-5	TGCGCCAGCAGCTTGGAGGGTCAGACGAATCAGCCCCAGCATTTT	CASSLEGQTNQPQHF
.	14	.	TRBV5-1	TRBJ1-1	TGCGCCAGCAGCCCAAATCCGGGTAACACTGAAGCTTTCTTT	CASSPNPGNTEAFF
.	16	TRBD1	TRBV7-9	TRBJ1-1	TGTGCCAGCAGCAGATGGACAGGGGGCTTGGACACTGAAGCTTTCTTT	CASSRWTGGLDTEAFF
.	15	.	TRBV27	TRBJ1-5	TGTGCCAGCAGTGACCGGGACGCCCACAATCAGCCCCAGCATTTT	CASSDRDAHNQPQHF
.	14	.	TRBV27	TRBJ1-1	TGTGCCAGCAGTTTATCTCCTCCGAACACTGAAGCTTTCTTT	CASSLSPPNTEAFF
many	14	.	TRBV7-3	TRBJ1-5	TGTGCCAGCAGCCAACAGGGCTCCCATCAGCCCCAGCATTTT	CASSQQGSHQPQHF
once	16	TRBD2	TRBV3-1/TRBV3-2	TRBJ2-1	TGTGCCAGCAGTCGGACTAGCGGGAGGGGCTACAATGAGCAGTTCTTC	CASSRTSGRGYNEQFF
.	12	.	TRBV27	TRBJ1-2	TGTGCCAGCAGGGACTTTAACTATGGCTACACCTTC	CASRDFNYGYTF